The 2 T cell receptor beta chains in this list originate from one sample, sequenced in a study of post-analysis software for immune sequencing data. General study points: Elevated frequency relative to controls characterized several TRBV segments in patients, TRBV5-6, TRBV5-1 and TRBV20-1 among them.

The antigens for these receptors are not known. cDNA libraries of TCR beta carried unique molecular identifiers. TCRdb re-called the PCR reads through MiXCR, storing one row per CDR3 protein. Found here are roughly 650,000 distinct CDR3 sequences, roughly three fifths of them singletons; the top ten hold approximately 11%. Sequencing was performed on blood. The receptors shown here come from a girl aged 2-10 years with multiple sclerosis.

This clonotype was recorded a few times. The V gene is TRBV13, the J gene TRBJ2-3; D unresolved. This CDR3 contains 11 residues. V was clipped by 2 bases and J by 10 bases, with 7 bases between them. Germline values: CDR1 PRHDT, CDR2 FYEKMQ (reference sequence). In DNA form, the CDR3 reads TGTGCCAGCAGCTTACAGATATCGCAGTATTTT. Its protein product is CASSLQISQYF.

To note about this clonotype: An end of the junction differs from the germline gene, which may be a read error. The chain is built from TRBV5-6 and TRBJ1-1; the D is unclear. The CDR3 contains 13 residues. Germline loops: CDR1 SGHDT, CDR2 YYEEEE. CDR3 in amino acids: CASCLHLGTEAFF. CDR3 sequence (DNA): TGTGCCAGCTGCTTACACTTGGGCACTGAAGCTTTCTTT.